A single sample gave rise to the 30 T cell receptor beta chains below, sequenced in a study of T cells after somatic rescue of genetic block. Measured with immunoSEQ multiplex PCR; TCRdb has only the in-frame clones, and not every one. This table holds about 52,000 clones, around 96% found once. Sequencing was performed on peripheral blood mononuclear cells (PBMCs). The receptors originated from a child under three years old.

The V gene is TRBV5-1, the J gene TRBJ1-2; D uncertain. The CDR3 runs to 14 residues. The germline V gene encodes CDR1 SGHRS and CDR2 YFSETQ. V gave up 0 bases and J gave up 0 bases, with 6 bases separating them. The CDR3 spells CASSLVTSNYGYTF. The CDR3 DNA reads TGCGCCAGCAGCTTGGTGACCTCTAACTATGGCTACACCTTC. The entire variable domain, with the rest obtained from reference TRBV5-1 and TRBJ1-2, is as follows: KAGVTQTPRYLIKTRGQQVTLSCSPISGHRSVSWYQQTPGQGLQFLFEYFSETQRNKGNFPGRFSGRQFSNSRSEMNVSTLELGDSALYLCASSLVTSNYGYTFGSGTRLTVV.

V and J are TRBV9 and TRBJ1-3, with D tentatively TRBD1 (5 bases). The CDR3 loop spans 13 amino acids. Trimming left V 3 bases short and J 4 bases short, with 8 bases between. CDR1 is SGDLS, CDR2 YYNGEE, per germline. CDR3 protein: CASSAGWGNTIYF. In nucleotides, the CDR3 is TGTGCCAGCAGCGCAGGGTGGGGAAACACCATATATTTT.

The chain joins TRBV30 to TRBJ1-6; D ambiguous. The CDR3 runs 13 residues. Germline V gene data show CDR1 as GTSNPN and CDR2 as SVGIG (reference sequence). The V end lost 0 bases, the J end lost 10 bases, and 10 bases lay between the germline ends. CDR3 region: CAWSVQTNSPLHF. CDR3 nucleotide sequence: TGTGCCTGGAGTGTACAAACTAACTCACCCCTCCACTTT. Complete variable domain (other parts from reference TRBV30 and TRBJ1-6): SQTIHQWPATLVQPVGSPLSLECTVEGTSNPNLYWYRQAAGRGLQLLFYSVGIGQISSEVPQNLSASRPQDRQFILSSKKLLLSDSGFYLCAWSVQTNSPLHFGNGTRLTVT.

The rearrangement links TRBV6-5 to TRBJ2-7; 13 positions agree with TRBD2. Trimming removed 3 bases from V and 6 bases from J; junction bases left unmatched: 8. CDR1 is MNHEY, CDR2 SVGAGI, per germline. This CDR3 region has 16 residues. The chain's CDR3 is CASSYESGLAGVEQYF. CDR3 sequence (DNA): TGTGCCAGCAGTTATGAATCCGGACTAGCGGGAGTCGAGCAGTACTTC.

V is TRBV7-2 and J is TRBJ2-1; 10 bases are a match to TRBD2. The CDR3 spans 16 residues. J was trimmed by 3 bases and V by 2 bases; bases with no gene match: 4. Looked up from germline, CDR1 is SGHTA and CDR2 is FQGNSA. In DNA form, the CDR3 reads TGTGCCAGCAGCTTATTCGGGACTAGCGTCTACAATGAGCAGTTCTTC. Protein sequence: CASSLFGTSVYNEQFF.

The chain joins TRBV5-1 to TRBJ1-2; tentative D call: TRBD1 (6 bases). Germline lookup yields CDR1 SGHRS and CDR2 YFSETQ. The CDR3 runs to 14 residues. Trimming removed 0 bases from V and 3 bases from J, with 9 bases in between. CDR3 in amino acids: CASSLAGVDYGYTF. CDR3 sequence (DNA): TGCGCCAGCAGCTTGGCAGGGGTGGACTATGGCTACACCTTC.

The chain combines TRBV4-1 with TRBJ2-3; 8 bases match TRBD2. The CDR3 is 18 amino acids. Per germline, CDR1 MGHRA and CDR2 YSYEKL. V was clipped by 1 base and J by 5 bases; unmatched bases: 14. The CDR3 region is CASSQVGPREVREDTQYF. The CDR3 coding sequence is TGCGCCAGCAGCCAAGTAGGTCCGCGGGAGGTTAGAGAAGATACGCAGTATTTT.

As for this clone: At one boundary the junction diverges from the germline segment, which might be a read error. The gene calls are TRBV5-6 and TRBJ1-5, with a tentative D call TRBD1 (6 bases). CDR1 and CDR2 from the germline V gene are SGHDT and YYEEEE. The CDR3 runs to 15 residues. The CDR3 nucleotides are TGTGCCAACAGCTTTTTAGGGGGTATTAATCAGCCCCAGCATTTT. Amino acid sequence: CANSFLGGINQPQHF.

The chain employs TRBV19 and TRBJ2-1; D perhaps matches TRBD2 (5 bases). Trimming took 4 bases from V and 1 from J, leaving 5 bases between them. Germline V CDR1 and CDR2: LNHDA, SQIVND (reference sequence). The CDR3 spans 13 residues. This CDR3 is CASSTGSYNEQFF. CDR3 in DNA: TGTGCCAGTAGTACGGGATCCTACAATGAGCAGTTCTTC.

The rearrangement links TRBV7-2 to TRBJ1-6, with no clear D. This CDR3 is built from 13 residues. V shed 1 base and J shed 11 bases, with 9 bases lying between them. Germline V gene data show CDR1 as SGHTA and CDR2 as FQGNSA. CDR3 coding DNA: TGTGCCAGCAGCTTAGATGTTTGGACACCCCTCCACTTT. This translates into CASSLDVWTPLHF.

The V and J genes are TRBV5-6 and TRBJ1-4; D perhaps matches TRBD1 (6 bases). The CDR3 loop spans 15 amino acids. Germline loops: CDR1 SGHDT, CDR2 YYEEEE. V was cut by 3 bases and J by 3 bases, with 12 bases left in between. The CDR3 spells CASSYHRVANEKLFF. CDR3 sequence (DNA): TGTGCCAGCAGCTACCACAGGGTGGCTAATGAAAAACTGTTTTTT.

The chain links TRBV5-1 to TRBJ2-7, with 14 bases aligning to TRBD2. The CDR3 extends over 14 amino acids. The V and J ends lost 4 bases and 5 bases, in that order; junction bases with no gene match: 2. Germline V gene sequence: CDR1 SGHRS, CDR2 YFSETQ. CDR3 amino acids: CASSGTSGSHEQYF. The CDR3 bases are TGCGCCAGCAGCGGGACTAGCGGGAGCCACGAGCAGTACTTC.

This clone was recorded only once. The chain joins TRBV6-1 to TRBJ1-1; D remains ambiguous. The CDR3 is made up of 13 amino acids. Trimming pared 2 bases from V and 2 bases from J, leaving 6 bases between. Germline assignment: CDR1 MNHNS and CDR2 SASEGT. CDR3 coding DNA: TGTGCCAGCAGTGAACAGCTCAACACTGAAGCTTTCTTT. Protein: CASSEQLNTEAFF.

As DNA, the CDR3 is TGTGCTAGTGGTTTGGTACCGCGGGAGATGACAGATACGCAGTATTTT. Its translation is CASGLVPREMTDTQYF. J is TRBJ2-3 and V is TRBV12-5; 7 bases line up with TRBD2. V shed 0 bases and J 3 bases; nucleotides not matched to a gene: 6. The CDR3 is 16 amino acids. Germline V gene sequence: CDR1 LGHNT, CDR2 FRNRAP.

This chain links TRBV2 with TRBJ2-1; no firm D call. The CDR3 has 12 amino acids. With 4 bases removed from V and 6 bases from J, the gap between germline ends came to 7 bases. Germline-derived CDR1 and CDR2 are SNHLY and FYNNEI. CDR3 bases: TGTGCCAGCAGTGTTGAGCGCAATGAGCAGTTCTTC. As protein: CASSVERNEQFF. Full variable domain (missing parts from reference TRBV2 and TRBJ2-1): EPEVTQTPSHQVTQMGQEVILRCVPISNHLYFYWYRQILGQKVEFLVSFYNNEISEKSEIFDDQFSVERPDGSNFTLKIRSTKLEDSAMYFCASSVERNEQFFGPGTRLTVL.

The gene calls are TRBV2 and TRBJ1-1; 8 nucleotides match TRBD1. Germline CDR1 reads SNHLY; CDR2 reads FYNNEI. The CDR3 sequence is 13 residues long. V was pared by 6 bases and J by 0 bases, with 0 bases of the junction left unmatched. CDR3 region: CASRDRVNTEAFF. The CDR3 DNA reads TGTGCCAGCAGGGACAGGGTGAACACTGAAGCTTTCTTT.

This rearrangement joins TRBV25-1 to TRBJ2-3; D not resolved. The CDR3 consists of 12 residues. Looked up from germline, CDR1 is MGHDK and CDR2 is SYGVNS. Trimming left V 6 bases short and J 0 bases short, with 4 bases between. In DNA form, the CDR3 reads TGTGCCAGCAGAGGTAGCACAGATACGCAGTATTTT. Protein: CASRGSTDTQYF.

The chain has TRBV28 and TRBJ2-1, with 12 bases that match TRBD1. The CDR3 is made up of 15 amino acids. The germline V gene encodes CDR1 MDHEN and CDR2 SYDVKM. The V and J ends lost 5 bases and 7 bases, in that order; junction bases with no gene match: 6. The chain's CDR3 is CASSTRDRGRNEQFF. CDR3 DNA: TGTGCCAGCAGTACCCGGGACAGGGGGCGGAATGAGCAGTTCTTC.

The chain carries TRBV28 and TRBJ1-6; a possible D gene is TRBD1 (5 bases). V was cut by 6 bases and J by 5 bases, with 11 bases left in between. CDR3 length equals 14 residues. Germline V gene data show CDR1 as MDHEN and CDR2 as SYDVKM. The CDR3 reads CASSHRQHNSPLHF. For the CDR3, the DNA is TGTGCCAGCAGCCATAGACAGCATAATTCACCCCTCCACTTT. Complete variable domain (other parts from reference TRBV28 and TRBJ1-6): DVKVTQSSRYLVKRTGEKVFLECVQDMDHENMFWYRQDPGLGLRLIYFSYDVKMKEKGDIPEGYSVSREKKERFSLILESASTNQTSMYLCASSHRQHNSPLHFGNGTRLTVT.

This sequence joins TRBV5-6 and TRBJ2-7; D may match TRBD1 or TRBD2 (5 bases each). Trimming removed 4 bases at V and 0 bases at J, with 14 bases between. Germline-derived CDR1 and CDR2 are SGHDT and YYEEEE. This CDR3 spans 15 amino acids. This chain's CDR3 is CASSQLRDVSYEQYF. The DNA of the CDR3 is TGTGCCAGCAGCCAACTTAGGGACGTCTCCTACGAGCAGTACTTC.

The chain employs TRBV6-1 and TRBJ2-1; D not certain. CDR1 MNHNS and CDR2 SASEGT come from the germline V gene. The CDR3 is 12 residues long. Trimming shortened V by 8 bases and J by 6 bases, and 11 bases separated the two germline ends. This chain's CDR3 is CASGYYGNEQFF. The CDR3 bases are TGTGCCAGCGGGTACTACGGCAATGAGCAGTTCTTC.

V usage is TRBV6-5 and J usage is TRBJ2-5; D remains unclear. CDR3 length: 12 residues. With 2 bases removed from V and 4 bases from J, the gap between germline ends came to 5 bases. Germline CDR1 is MNHEY and CDR2 is SVGAGI. The CDR3 DNA is TGTGCCAGCAGTTACAAGGGAGAGACCCAGTACTTC. Its protein is CASSYKGETQYF.

This clone was picked up one time. The chain joins TRBV4-2 to TRBJ2-3; 7 bases line up with TRBD1. The CDR3 runs 16 residues. J gave up 1 base and V 2 bases, and 6 bases lay outside the gene matches. Germline CDR1 reads LGHNA; CDR2 reads YNFKEQ. The chain's CDR3 is CASSQTLTGGTDTQYF. CDR3 bases: TGTGCCAGCAGCCAAACCCTCACAGGGGGCACAGATACGCAGTATTTT.

This clone was recorded a few times. This chain's CDR3 is CASSLDMNTEAFF. The CDR3 region has the DNA TGTGCCAGCAGCTTGGACATGAACACTGAAGCTTTCTTT. This chain connects TRBV11-2 to TRBJ1-1; possible D gene TRBD1, 5 bases. Germline V CDR1 and CDR2: SGHAT, FQNNGV. V dropped 3 bases and J dropped 0 bases, with 5 bases sitting between them. The CDR3 has 13 residues.

This chain connects TRBV27 to TRBJ1-2; D is unresolved. In germline, CDR1 is MNHEY, CDR2 SMNVEV (reference sequence). The CDR3 sequence is 14 residues long. Deletions cut 4 bases from V and 4 bases from J, with 13 bases between. The CDR3 sequence: CASSSFGRSYGYTF. CDR3 nucleotide sequence: TGTGCCAGCAGTTCCTTTGGCAGGAGCTATGGCTACACCTTC.

The V call is TRBV29-1, the J call TRBJ1-5, with 11 bases that match TRBD1. J was trimmed by 7 bases and V by 3 bases; bases with no gene match: 5. The CDR3 has 14 residues. Germline CDR1 reads SQVTM; CDR2 reads ANQGSEA. Here the CDR3 reads CSVEGDRGKQPQHF. The CDR3 bases are TGCAGCGTTGAGGGGGACAGGGGGAAACAGCCCCAGCATTTT.

V gene TRBV4-1 combines with J gene TRBJ2-3; 7 bases match TRBD2. Germline CDR1 and CDR2: MGHRA and YSYEKL. This CDR3 comprises 14 residues. The trim removed 3 bases at V and 3 bases at J, leaving 3 bases unmatched. The CDR3 loop is CASSQRELTDTQYF. CDR3 in DNA: TGCGCCAGCAGCCAGCGGGAGTTAACAGATACGCAGTATTTT.

This clone was observed once. The chain joins TRBV25-1 to TRBJ2-1; TRBD2 matches at 7 bases. Trimming at V came to 6 bases and at J to 4 bases, leaving 9 bases not matched to a gene. From germline, CDR1 is MGHDK and CDR2 SYGVNS. This CDR3 region has 15 residues. Here the CDR3 reads CASSVVGGPYNEQFF. The CDR3 DNA reads TGTGCCAGCAGCGTGGTGGGAGGGCCTTACAATGAGCAGTTCTTC.

The chain combines TRBV11-2 with TRBJ2-3; 10 bases fit TRBD2. Trimming at V came to 3 bases and at J to 1 base, leaving 4 bases not matched to a gene. The CDR3 has 16 residues. The V gene's germline CDR1 is SGHAT and CDR2 FQNNGV. The DNA of the CDR3 is TGTGCCAGCAGCTTGGGCCTAGCGGGAGGCACAGATACGCAGTATTTT. Translated, it gives CASSLGLAGGTDTQYF.

The chain carries TRBV28 and TRBJ2-7; 12 bases agree with TRBD2. The J segment lost 1 base and the V segment lost 3 bases, leaving 4 bases of the junction unmatched. Germline assignment: CDR1 MDHEN and CDR2 SYDVKM. The CDR3 covers 16 residues. CDR3 protein: CASSFGTSGRSYEQYF. CDR3 in DNA: TGTGCCAGCAGTTTCGGCACTAGCGGGAGGTCCTACGAGCAGTACTTC.